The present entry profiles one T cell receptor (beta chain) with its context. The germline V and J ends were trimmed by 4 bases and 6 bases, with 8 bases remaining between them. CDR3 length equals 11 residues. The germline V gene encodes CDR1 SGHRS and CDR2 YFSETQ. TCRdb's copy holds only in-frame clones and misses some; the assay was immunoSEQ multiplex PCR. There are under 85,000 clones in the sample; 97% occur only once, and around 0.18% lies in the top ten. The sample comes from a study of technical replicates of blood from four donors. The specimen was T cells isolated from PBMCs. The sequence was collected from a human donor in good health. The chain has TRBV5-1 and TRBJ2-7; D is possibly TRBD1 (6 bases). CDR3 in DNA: TGCGCCAGCAGCAACAGGGTCGAGCAGTACTTC. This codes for CASSNRVEQYF.